Below are 26 T cell receptor beta chains sequenced from a single sample in a study of a mutant IDH1 vaccine in newly diagnosed glioma. Indicated time point: week 5, during vaccination. The investigators gave 300 ug of mutant IDH1 20-mer peptide in each vaccine dose, together with topical imiquimod. These TCRs are of unknown antigen specificity. This table comes from immunoSEQ multiplex PCR, and its TCRdb copy is limited to in-frame clones, with some not included. The table lists 60,000 or so clones, 82% of them singletons, with 3.1% in the top ten. Here the sequenced sample was PBMCs, taken from a glioma patient whose treatment included an IDH1 peptide vaccine. Receptors originate from a woman under 30 with glioma. Some clones in this sample may be carry-over from other donors' samples.

The chain links TRBV15 to TRBJ1-1, with a tentative D call TRBD1 (5 bases). CDR3 length: 15 residues. CDR1 is LNHNV, CDR2 YYDKDF, per germline (reference sequence). Trimming took 0 bases from V and 5 from J, leaving 13 bases between them. The CDR3 coding sequence is TGTGCCACCAGCAGAGATCATGGGGAGGGGACTGAAGCTTTCTTT. Translated: CATSRDHGEGTEAFF. Complete variable domain (other parts from reference TRBV15 and TRBJ1-1): DAMVIQNPRYQVTQFGKPVTLSCSQTLNHNVMYWYQQKSSQAPKLLFHYYDKDFNNEADTPDNFQSRRPNTSFCFLDIRSPGLGDTAMYLCATSRDHGEGTEAFFGQGTRLTVV.

The chain is built from TRBV11-2 and TRBJ2-7; D possibly corresponds to TRBD2 (5 bases). Germline V gene lookup returns CDR1 SGHAT and CDR2 FQNNGV. V lost 5 bases to trimming and J lost 2 bases, with 13 bases between them. There are 14 residues in the CDR3. The CDR3 protein is CASSPSRGTYEQYF. The CDR3 coding sequence is TGTGCCAGCAGCCCATCTCGGGGTACCTACGAGCAGTACTTC.

The chain has TRBV25-1 and TRBJ2-7; tentative D call: TRBD2 (7 bases). Germline loops: CDR1 MGHDK, CDR2 SYGVNS. Trimming took 4 bases from V and 0 from J, leaving 19 bases between them. The CDR3 totals 17 residues. CDR3 region: CASSGPPGGKSSYEQYF. In nucleotides, the CDR3 is TGTGCCAGCAGTGGTCCCCCGGGGGGCAAAAGCTCCTACGAGCAGTACTTC.

J is TRBJ2-1 and V is TRBV5-1, with TRBD2 matching 12 bases. The CDR3 loop spans 15 amino acids. Trimming removed 7 bases from V and 9 bases from J; junction bases left unmatched: 11. Germline values: CDR1 SGHRS, CDR2 YFSETQ. CDR3 sequence: CASCPTSGSLGEQFF. The CDR3 bases are TGCGCCAGCTGCCCGACTAGCGGGAGTCTGGGTGAGCAGTTCTTC.

The CDR3 DNA is TGTGCCAGCAGCGTAGGGGGTATCGGCGAGCAGTACTTC. It specifies CASSVGGIGEQYF. The chain links TRBV9 to TRBJ2-7; D is undetermined. Germline values: CDR1 SGDLS, CDR2 YYNGEE. The germline V and J ends were trimmed by 0 bases and 6 bases, with 10 bases remaining between them. The CDR3 extends over 13 amino acids.

This clone was picked up a small number of times. The chain is built from TRBV6-1 and TRBJ1-1, with D possibly TRBD1 on 5 matching bases. This CDR3 region has 13 residues. V shed 5 bases and J shed 4 bases, with 11 bases lying between them. Germline V lookup: CDR1 MNHNS, CDR2 SASEGT. In DNA, the CDR3 is TGTGCCAGCAGTCCCCGACAGCGCACTGAAGCTTTCTTT. This codes for CASSPRQRTEAFF.

V is TRBV6-5 and J is TRBJ1-6, with a possible D match to TRBD1 (6 bases). CDR1 is MNHEY, CDR2 SVGAGI, per germline. The CDR3 is 13 amino acids. V was pared by 5 bases and J by 10 bases, with 12 bases between. Written as DNA, the CDR3 is TGTGCCAGCAGTGCGGAAGGACAGTCACCCCTCCACTTT. It translates to CASSAEGQSPLHF.

The rearrangement links TRBV5-1 to TRBJ1-4, with 7 positions matching TRBD1. After removal of 4 bases from V and 0 bases from J, the junction contained 6 bases not matched to a gene. Germline V gene sequence: CDR1 SGHRS, CDR2 YFSETQ. There are 16 residues in the CDR3. The CDR3 loop reads CASSGAGGATNEKLFF. As DNA, the CDR3 is TGCGCCAGCAGCGGGGCAGGGGGAGCAACTAATGAAAAACTGTTTTTT.

This chain's CDR3 is CASSRGDNYGYTF. Here the CDR3 DNA reads TGTGCCAGCAGTAGAGGGGATAACTATGGCTACACCTTC. The chain employs TRBV2 and TRBJ1-2; TRBD1 might be the D (5 bases). V was shortened by 5 bases and J by 1 base, with 8 bases between the two germline ends. The CDR3 runs to 13 residues. From germline, CDR1 is SNHLY and CDR2 FYNNEI. Variable domain in full (rest from reference TRBV2 and TRBJ1-2): EPEVTQTPSHQVTQMGQEVILRCVPISNHLYFYWYRQILGQKVEFLVSFYNNEISEKSEIFDDQFSVERPDGSNFTLKIRSTKLEDSAMYFCASSRGDNYGYTFGSGTRLTVV.

Details on this clone: Mismatch with germline at one junction end may stem from a read error. V gene TRBV20-1 combines with J gene TRBJ2-4; D gene ambiguous. This CDR3 comprises 8 residues. Per germline, CDR1 DFQATT and CDR2 SNEGSKA (reference sequence). CDR3 loop: CSANPHAF. CDR3 sequence (DNA): TGCAGTGCTAATCCCCACGCCTTC.

V and J are TRBV15 and TRBJ2-7; weak D call: TRBD2 (6 bases). CDR1 is LNHNV, CDR2 YYDKDF, per germline (reference sequence). The CDR3 spans 14 residues. The germline V and J ends were trimmed by 0 bases and 5 bases, with 11 bases remaining between them. The CDR3 bases are TGTGCCACCAGCAGAGATACGGGGGTCCACGAGCAGTACTTC. Translation gives CATSRDTGVHEQYF.

This chain uses TRBV27 with TRBJ2-3; tentatively, D is TRBD1 (6 bases). Germline V gives CDR1 MNHEY, CDR2 SMNVEV (reference sequence). Trimming left V 6 bases short and J 0 bases short, with 19 bases between. The CDR3 is 17 residues long. The CDR3 DNA reads as TGTGCCAGCAGCCTCCCCGGGACACCCTCTAGCACAGATACGCAGTATTTT. This encodes CASSLPGTPSSTDTQYF.

This clone was found a few times. The chain employs TRBV6-1 and TRBJ1-2; weak D call: TRBD1 (5 bases). Per germline, CDR1 MNHNS and CDR2 SASEGT. The CDR3 runs 17 residues. Trimming left V 4 bases short and J 0 bases short, with 18 bases between. CDR3 in amino acids: CASSVGTALPSNYGYTF. CDR3 nucleotides: TGTGCCAGCAGTGTTGGGACCGCCTTGCCGTCTAACTATGGCTACACCTTC.

The chain recombines TRBV19 with TRBJ2-7, with D possibly matching TRBD2 (5 bases). The CDR3 length is 14 residues. V lost 3 bases to trimming and J lost 0 bases, with 9 bases between them. Germline V gene lookup returns CDR1 LNHDA and CDR2 SQIVND (reference sequence). CDR3 loop: CASSIQDFSYEQYF. CDR3 bases: TGTGCCAGTAGTATCCAGGACTTCTCCTACGAGCAGTACTTC.

The chain uses TRBV6-5 and TRBJ1-2; 7 bases line up with TRBD1. The CDR3 contains 15 residues. From germline, CDR1 is MNHEY and CDR2 SVGAGI. V trimming: 4 bases; J trimming: 4 bases; junction bases outside the gene matches: 9. This chain's CDR3 is CASSSRDSLFYGYTF. Here the CDR3 DNA reads TGTGCCAGCAGTTCCCGGGACAGCCTCTTCTATGGCTACACCTTC.

The chain recombines TRBV7-7 with TRBJ1-1; no reliable D call. The CDR3 totals 14 residues. V lost 1 base, J lost 0 bases, and 6 bases lay in between. Germline assignment: CDR1 SSHAT and CDR2 FNYEAQ (reference sequence). CDR3 coding DNA: TGTGCCAGCAGCTTAGGCGGGGTGAACACTGAAGCTTTCTTT. This translates into CASSLGGVNTEAFF. The full variable domain, completed using reference TRBV7-7 and TRBJ1-1, is GAGVSQSPRYKVTKRGQDVTLRCDPISSHATLYWYQQALGQGPEFLTYFNYEAQPDKSGLPSDRFSAERPEGSISTLTIQRTEQRDSAMYRCASSLGGVNTEAFFGQGTRLTVV.

This chain uses TRBV14 with TRBJ2-5, with D possibly matching TRBD2 (7 bases). Trimming cost V 1 base and J 2 bases, with 11 bases left between them. This CDR3 comprises 15 residues. The germline V gene has CDR1 SGHDN and CDR2 FVKESK. The CDR3 reads CASSQGEGGQETQYF. CDR3 nucleotides: TGTGCCAGCAGCCAAGGGGAGGGGGGACAAGAGACCCAGTACTTC.

The chain employs TRBV6-6 and TRBJ1-2, with D uncertain. Germline V gene lookup returns CDR1 MNHNY and CDR2 SVGAGI (reference sequence). The CDR3 spans 13 residues. V lost 4 bases and J 3 bases, leaving 9 bases between the germline ends. The CDR3 spells CASSSREDYGYTF. CDR3 in DNA: TGTGCCAGCAGTTCAAGGGAGGACTATGGCTACACCTTC.

This chain uses TRBV30 with TRBJ2-7, with 10 bases that match TRBD1. This CDR3 is 16 amino acids long. The J segment lost 6 bases and the V segment lost 0 bases, leaving 11 bases of the junction unmatched. The germline CDR1 and CDR2 sequences are GTSNPN and SVGIG (reference sequence). The chain's CDR3 is CAWSVRVGTGVAEQYF. DNA for the CDR3: TGTGCCTGGAGTGTAAGGGTGGGGACAGGGGTTGCCGAGCAGTACTTC.

The chain combines TRBV11-3 with TRBJ2-7; a weak D match, TRBD2 (6 bases). The V gene lost 2 bases and the J gene lost 7 bases, with 12 bases spanning the gap. This CDR3 is 13 amino acids long. CDR1 SGHNT and CDR2 YENEEA come from the germline V gene. CDR3 in amino acids: CASSLSPAGEQYF. For the CDR3, the DNA is TGTGCCAGCAGCTTATCCCCCGCGGGAGAGCAGTACTTC.

The V gene is TRBV25-1, the J gene TRBJ2-2; the D gene is possibly TRBD2 (5 bases). CDR3 length: 15 amino acids. Germline CDR1 is MGHDK and CDR2 is SYGVNS. Deletions cut 1 base from V and 4 bases from J, with 10 bases between. The CDR3 bases are TGTGCCAGCAGTGAATCGCTAGCCAGCACCGGGGAGCTGTTTTTT. Translating gives CASSESLASTGELFF.

CDR3 residues: CASSSGANTGELFF. CDR3 nucleotide sequence: TGTGCCAGCTCAAGCGGCGCGAACACCGGGGAGCTGTTTTTT. V usage is TRBV18 and J usage is TRBJ2-2, with TRBD2 as a possible D gene (5 bases). Germline V gene data show CDR1 as KGHSH and CDR2 as LQKENI. V was cut by 5 bases and J by 0 bases, with 7 bases left in between. The length of the CDR3 is 14 residues. Based on the CDR3 plus reference TRBV18 and TRBJ2-2, the full variable domain is NAGVMQNPRHLVRRRGQEARLRCSPMKGHSHVYWYRQLPEEGLKFMVYLQKENIIDESGMPKERFSAEFPKEGPSILRIQQVVRGDSAAYFCASSSGANTGELFFGEGSRLTVL.

The gene calls are TRBV30 and TRBJ2-7, with TRBD2 matching 8 bases. Per the germline V gene, CDR1 is GTSNPN and CDR2 is SVGIG (reference sequence). V was clipped by 5 bases and J by 7 bases; unmatched bases: 10. CDR3 length: 13 amino acids. In DNA form, the CDR3 reads TGTGCCTGGGCCCCTGGCGGGGGGTGGGAGCAGTACTTC. This gives the protein CAWAPGGGWEQYF.

The rearrangement joins TRBV5-1 to TRBJ2-3; D gene unclear. Germline CDR1 is SGHRS and CDR2 is YFSETQ. This CDR3 has 14 amino acids. Trimming left V 0 bases short and J 1 base short, with 6 bases between. The CDR3 DNA sequence: TGCGCCAGCAGCTTGGGTGGGGGCACAGATACGCAGTATTTT. Residues: CASSLGGGTDTQYF.

V gene TRBV5-1 combines with J gene TRBJ2-1; 10 bases map to TRBD2. V lost 0 bases, J lost 6 bases, and 15 bases stayed unmatched. Germline lookup yields CDR1 SGHRS and CDR2 YFSETQ. There are 19 residues in the CDR3. CDR3 loop: CASSLGASGGLRVGNEQFF. The CDR3 bases are TGCGCCAGCAGCTTGGGGGCTAGCGGGGGCCTAAGGGTGGGCAATGAGCAGTTCTTC. The full variable domain, its missing parts supplied by reference TRBV5-1 and TRBJ2-1, is KAGVTQTPRYLIKTRGQQVTLSCSPISGHRSVSWYQQTPGQGLQFLFEYFSETQRNKGNFPGRFSGRQFSNSRSEMNVSTLELGDSALYLCASSLGASGGLRVGNEQFFGPGTRLTVL.

The chain uses TRBV29-1 and TRBJ1-1; TRBD1 matches 8 bases. The germline V gene has CDR1 SQVTM and CDR2 ANQGSEA. J was trimmed by 4 bases and V by 1 base; bases with no gene match: 5. The CDR3 is 14 amino acids. CDR3 in DNA: TGCAGCGTTGAAGTTAGCAGGGGGCTCACTGAAGCTTTCTTT. This sequence encodes CSVEVSRGLTEAFF.